A single sample gave rise to the 22 T cell receptor beta chains below, sequenced in a study of T cell responses to AZD1222 COVID-19 vaccine. Data came from immunoSEQ multiplex PCR; TCRdb stores just in-frame clones and leaves some out. The sample includes 150,000 or so clones, 85% to 95% seen only once; the top ten take 1.3% to 1.5%. The sequencing here drew on peripheral blood, taken on day 0 of AZD1222 vaccination. Receptors originate from an adult in good health.

The genes are TRBV3-1 (or the pseudogene TRBV3-2) and TRBJ1-1, with D possibly matching TRBD1 (5 bases). V lost 2 bases and J 5 bases, leaving 15 bases between the germline ends. CDR3 size: 15 residues. The germline gives CDR1 LGHDT, CDR2 YNNKEL (reference sequence). This CDR3 is CASSQTGPQRTEAFF. The CDR3 DNA reads as TGTGCCAGCAGCCAAACAGGACCTCAACGGACTGAAGCTTTCTTT.

A single count supports this clone. V usage is TRBV29-1 and J usage is TRBJ1-1; TRBD1 matches 10 bases. V was clipped by 7 bases and J by 3 bases; unmatched bases: 11. Per the germline V gene, CDR1 is SQVTM and CDR2 is ANQGSEA. The CDR3 covers 15 residues. This CDR3 is CSARQGAGVDTEAFF. The CDR3 coding sequence is TGCAGCGCCCGACAGGGGGCGGGGGTGGACACTGAAGCTTTCTTT.

J is TRBJ2-7 and V is TRBV6-2 or TRBV6-3, with TRBD1 matching over 7 bases. This CDR3 spans 15 amino acids. CDR1 and CDR2 (germline): MNHEY, SVGEGT. V lost 4 bases to trimming and J lost 3 bases; unmatched junction nucleotides: 9. Here the CDR3 reads CASSSYRDSLYEQYF. The CDR3 DNA is TGTGCCAGCAGTTCATACCGGGACAGCCTCTACGAGCAGTACTTC.

V and J are TRBV4-1 and TRBJ1-5, with D possibly being TRBD1 (5 bases). Germline assignment: CDR1 MGHRA and CDR2 YSYEKL. The CDR3 totals 16 residues. Trimming took off 0 bases at V and 4 bases at J, with 13 bases between the two ends. CDR3 DNA: TGCGCCAGCAGCCAAGATGGGGGGAGCCTTAATCAGCCCCAGCATTTT. Translation gives CASSQDGGSLNQPQHF.

V and J are TRBV7-9 and TRBJ1-1, with no clear D. Trimming pared 4 bases from V and 2 bases from J, leaving 5 bases between. Germline loops: CDR1 SEHNR, CDR2 FQNEAQ (reference sequence). CDR3 length equals 12 residues. CDR3 residues: CASSSENTEAFF. In nucleotides, the CDR3 is TGTGCCAGCAGCTCCGAAAACACTGAAGCTTTCTTT.

The chain recombines TRBV7-6 with TRBJ1-5, with D hard to call. V was cut by 2 bases and J by 6 bases, with 5 bases left in between. The CDR3 is 12 amino acids. CDR1 and CDR2 (germline): SGHVS, FNYEAQ. The CDR3 coding sequence is TGTGCCAGCAGCTTACCCTTTCAGCCCCAGCATTTT. It translates to CASSLPFQPQHF.

The chain recombines TRBV7-2 with TRBJ1-1, with D maybe TRBD1 (5 bases). CDR1 and CDR2 from the germline V gene are SGHTA and FQGNSA. This CDR3 is 16 amino acids long. Trimming stripped 2 bases from V and 2 bases from J, with 15 bases between. DNA for the CDR3: TGTGCCAGCAGCTTATTTAGTCAGGGATTAAACACTGAAGCTTTCTTT. This codes for CASSLFSQGLNTEAFF.

V usage is TRBV7-4 and J usage is TRBJ2-7, with 7 bases that match TRBD2. Germline CDR1 SGHVT, CDR2 SQSDAQ. The CDR3 consists of 19 residues. V was pared by 3 bases and J by 1 base, with 18 bases of the junction left unmatched. CDR3 protein: CASSLRCKGGQGGSYEQYF. The CDR3 DNA is TGTGCCAGCAGCTTGAGGTGCAAGGGAGGGCAAGGAGGGTCCTACGAGCAGTACTTC.

The V gene is TRBV4-1, the J gene TRBJ2-1; D may be TRBD1 or TRBD2 (5 bases each). CDR1 is MGHRA, CDR2 YSYEKL, per germline. V dropped 0 bases and J dropped 2 bases, with 11 bases sitting between them. The CDR3 sequence is 16 residues long. The CDR3 bases are TGCGCCAGCAGCCAAGATCCTGGGACCCCCTACAATGAGCAGTTCTTC. Amino acid sequence: CASSQDPGTPYNEQFF.

A remark on this clone: Other nucleotide sequences in the sample specify the same CDR3. DNA for the CDR3: TGCGCCAGCAGCTTGGCTGGGGCGAACACTGAAGCTTTCTTT. Encoded protein: CASSLAGANTEAFF. J is TRBJ1-1 and V is TRBV5-1; possibly TRBD1 for D (5 bases). The ends were cut back, 0 bases at V and 1 base at J, with 7 bases in the middle. Per the germline V gene, CDR1 is SGHRS and CDR2 is YFSETQ. The CDR3 contains 14 residues.

This clone showed up just once. The chain couples TRBV7-2 to TRBJ2-1; maybe TRBD2 (5 bases). Per the germline V gene, CDR1 is SGHTA and CDR2 is FQGNSA. Trimming took 7 bases from V and 4 from J, leaving 26 bases between them. The CDR3 spans 18 residues. The CDR3 is CASTLVWVSGLGYNEQFF. Written as DNA, the CDR3 is TGTGCCAGCACCCTAGTGTGGGTAAGCGGACTGGGTTACAATGAGCAGTTCTTC.

The V gene is TRBV4-2, the J gene TRBJ2-1, with 9 bases that match TRBD2. Per germline, CDR1 LGHNA and CDR2 YNFKEQ. After removal of 3 bases from V and 10 bases from J, the junction contained 10 bases not matched to a gene. The length of the CDR3 is 15 residues. The CDR3 region is CASSHSSGRTREQFF. The CDR3 region has the DNA TGTGCCAGCAGCCACTCCAGCGGGAGGACTAGGGAGCAGTTCTTC.

The chain links TRBV6-6 to TRBJ1-2; D not certain. The CDR3 runs 13 residues. CDR1 MNHNY and CDR2 SVGAGI come from the germline V gene (reference sequence). V was clipped by 0 bases and J by 4 bases, with 6 bases between them. CDR3: CASSYSAGYGYTF. The CDR3 DNA reads as TGTGCCAGCAGTTACTCGGCAGGCTATGGCTACACCTTC.

This chain links TRBV7-8 with TRBJ2-1; 9 nucleotides align to TRBD2. V was clipped by 1 base and J by 8 bases; unmatched bases: 6. Germline values: CDR1 SGHVS, CDR2 FQNEAQ. The CDR3 is 15 amino acids. DNA of the CDR3: TGTGCCAGCAGCTTAGGGCGGGAGGGCCGTGATGAGCAGTTCTTC. Translating it yields CASSLGREGRDEQFF.

The chain carries TRBV3-1 (or the pseudogene TRBV3-2) and TRBJ1-1, with 8 bases lining up with TRBD1. Germline trimming cut 4 bases from V and 3 bases from J; bases unmatched to any gene: 10. The CDR3 spans 16 residues. Per the germline V gene, CDR1 is LGHDT and CDR2 is YNNKEL (reference sequence). CDR3 protein: CASSRRDRSRDTEAFF. CDR3 DNA: TGTGCCAGCAGCCGTCGGGACAGGTCCCGGGACACTGAAGCTTTCTTT.

The chain couples TRBV7-2 to TRBJ2-7, with 12 positions matching TRBD2. J lost 2 bases, V lost 1 base, and 0 bases had no gene match. The germline V gene has CDR1 SGHTA and CDR2 FQGNSA. There are 15 residues in the CDR3. The DNA of the CDR3 is TGTGCCAGCAGCTTAGGACTAGCGGGGGCCTACGAGCAGTACTTC. It codes for CASSLGLAGAYEQYF.

The J gene is TRBJ1-5, the V gene TRBV4-2; unclear D gene. The V end lost 4 bases, the J end lost 0 bases, and 13 bases lay between the germline ends. CDR1 LGHNA and CDR2 YNFKEQ come from the germline V gene. This CDR3 is 16 amino acids long. CDR3 loop: CASSLEAGYSNQPQHF. The CDR3 DNA reads as TGTGCCAGCAGCCTCGAGGCGGGGTATAGCAATCAGCCCCAGCATTTT.

This chain uses TRBV11-2 with TRBJ1-1; D is unclear. CDR1 is SGHAT and CDR2 is FQNNGV in the germline V gene. The CDR3 is 13 amino acids. Trimming left V 7 bases short and J 5 bases short, with 14 bases between. DNA for the CDR3: TGTGCCAGCACCTTGATCTGGGGAACTGAAGCTTTCTTT. Translating it yields CASTLIWGTEAFF.

This chain connects TRBV19 to TRBJ2-7; maybe TRBD1 (5 bases). Per germline, CDR1 LNHDA and CDR2 SQIVND (reference sequence). Trimming cost V 3 bases and J 0 bases, with 12 bases left between them. The CDR3 is 15 residues long. In nucleotides, the CDR3 is TGTGCCAGTAGTATTGGGGCCACCCCCTCCTACGAGCAGTACTTC. Protein product: CASSIGATPSYEQYF.

The CDR3 DNA sequence: TGTGCCAGCAGCTTAGAGGGGGGACCTGCAGATACGCAGTATTTT. Amino acid sequence: CASSLEGGPADTQYF. This chain joins TRBV7-9 and TRBJ2-3, with D tentatively TRBD1 or TRBD2 (6 bases each). From germline, CDR1 is SEHNR and CDR2 FQNEAQ (reference sequence). Trimming pared 1 base from V and 4 bases from J, leaving 12 bases between. The CDR3 covers 15 residues. The complete variable domain, with remaining parts taken from reference TRBV7-9 and TRBJ2-3, reads DTGVSQNPRHKITKRGQNVTFRCDPISEHNRLYWYRQTLGQGPEFLTYFQNEAQLEKSRLLSDRFSAERPKGSFSTLEIQRTEQGDSAMYLCASSLEGGPADTQYFGPGTRLTVL.

This rearrangement joins TRBV10-3 to TRBJ2-7; TRBD2 matches 8 bases. V dropped 5 bases and J dropped 3; count of bases not matched to a gene: 12. Germline V gene sequence: CDR1 ENHRY, CDR2 SYGVKD. This CDR3 has 16 amino acids. Here the CDR3 DNA reads TGTGCCATCAGTCCTCTCGGGACTAGTGGGTACTACGAGCAGTACTTC. This codes for CAISPLGTSGYYEQYF.

The chain joins TRBV6-1 to TRBJ1-1; D gene ambiguous. The CDR3 is 12 residues long. CDR1 MNHNS and CDR2 SASEGT come from the germline V gene. V was trimmed by 1 base and J by 11 bases, leaving 11 bases between them. CDR3 coding DNA: TGTGCCAGCAGTGAAGGGTCCGAAAGGGCTTTCTTT. Residues: CASSEGSERAFF.